This TCR beta chain was identified during a study of early T cells in non-severe SARS-CoV-2 infection. As for the study in general: Alpha and beta chains were unpaired, from unsorted whole-blood bulk RNA.

Individual cDNA molecules received unique molecular identifiers during library preparation. TCRdb re-called the 5' RACE reads through MiXCR, storing one row per CDR3 protein. The data show about 110,000 distinct CDR3 sequences, about an eighth seen once. V lost 0 bases, J lost 8 bases, and 11 bases lay in between. Germline CDR1 SGHRS, CDR2 YFSETQ. There are 14 residues in the CDR3. This receptor was taken from an adult who was a healthcare worker with PCR-confirmed SARS-CoV-2 infection or an uninfected control (not recorded which). V gene TRBV5-1 combines with J gene TRBJ2-2; the D is unclear. Sequenced material: whole blood. CDR3 amino acids: CASSLAVGSGELFF. In nucleotides, the CDR3 is TGCGCCAGCAGCTTGGCAGTGGGTTCAGGGGAGCTGTTTTTT.